The clone carrying this TCR beta chain was recorded many times. The antigen is undetermined. Using its own MiXCR run on the 5' RACE reads, TCRdb lists one record per CDR3 protein. The sample holds roughly 75,000 distinct CDR3 sequences, 2.6% seen once. This sample is part of a study of neurological immune-mediated disorders. Study-level findings and limits: With the multiple sclerosis repertoire cluster, none of the clinical or MRI features showed an association.

Germline V CDR1 and CDR2: LGHDT, YNNKEL (reference sequence). J was trimmed by 0 bases and V by 3 bases; bases with no gene match: 2. This CDR3 region has 15 residues. This clonotype was obtained from a woman aged 25 to 39 with multiple sclerosis. The chain carries TRBV3-1 and TRBJ2-1; 7 nucleotides agree with TRBD2. The sequenced material came from PBMCs. The CDR3 is CASSHRTSSYNEQFF. The CDR3 DNA reads TGTGCCAGCAGCCATAGGACTAGCTCCTACAATGAGCAGTTCTTC.